One sample yielded the 6 T cell receptor beta chains listed below, sequenced in a study of cytomegalovirus exposure and HLA in healthy donors. Primers for the PCR totalled 60 Vbeta and 13 Jbeta. Using immunoSEQ multiplex PCR, the repertoire was profiled, and TCRdb retains in-frame clones only, with some absent. The sample lists approximately 150,000 clones, roughly 81% occurring once. The specimen was PBMCs. The receptors here all came from a female donor in good health and CMV-seronegative.

This clone has just a few counts. This chain joins TRBV7-9 and TRBJ1-3; D gene unclear. V was shortened by 3 bases and J by 0 bases, with 9 bases between the two germline ends. The CDR3 covers 15 residues. The germline CDR1 and CDR2 sequences are SEHNR and FQNEAQ (reference sequence). The CDR3 nucleotides are TGTGCCAGCAGCTTTACATCAAGCTCTGGAAACACCATATATTTT. Translated: CASSFTSSSGNTIYF.

The chain links TRBV6-6 to TRBJ2-3; D may be TRBD2 (6 bases). V was pared by 5 bases and J by 8 bases, with 11 bases between. Per the germline V gene, CDR1 is MNHNY and CDR2 is SVGAGI (reference sequence). This CDR3 is 12 amino acids long. The CDR3 loop is CASSERAGTQYF. The CDR3 DNA sequence: TGTGCCAGCAGTGAGCGAGCGGGTACGCAGTATTTT.

V usage is TRBV5-1 and J usage is TRBJ2-3; maybe TRBD2 (6 bases). In germline, CDR1 is SGHRS, CDR2 YFSETQ. V lost 1 base to trimming and J lost 3 bases, with 12 bases between them. The CDR3 is 15 residues long. The CDR3 DNA sequence: TGCGCCAGCAGCTTGTATTCCGGGAGAACAGATACGCAGTATTTT. This sequence encodes CASSLYSGRTDTQYF.

The chain joins TRBV6-5 to TRBJ2-1; D is ambiguous. The V gene lost 0 bases and the J gene lost 2 bases, with 5 bases spanning the gap. CDR1 is MNHEY and CDR2 is SVGAGI in the germline V gene. The CDR3 covers 14 residues. The CDR3 protein is CASSYSHPYNEQFF. The CDR3 nucleotides read TGTGCCAGCAGTTACTCACACCCCTACAATGAGCAGTTCTTC.

The chain combines TRBV7-2 with TRBJ2-5, with 10 nucleotides matching TRBD2. J lost 3 bases, V lost 1 base, and 2 bases had no gene match. Looked up from germline, CDR1 is SGHTA and CDR2 is FQGNSA. The CDR3 length is 15 residues. Written as DNA, the CDR3 is TGTGCCAGCAGCTTAGGTGGACTAGCGGAAGAGACCCAGTACTTC. This gives the protein CASSLGGLAEETQYF.

The genes are TRBV19 and TRBJ2-7; the match to TRBD1 covers 7 bases. The germline V gene has CDR1 LNHDA and CDR2 SQIVND (reference sequence). The CDR3 spans 14 residues. Germline trimming cut 1 base from V and 4 bases from J; bases unmatched to any gene: 4. The CDR3 loop is CASSIGTGEYEQYF. Written as DNA, the CDR3 is TGTGCCAGTAGTATAGGGACAGGAGAGTACGAGCAGTACTTC.